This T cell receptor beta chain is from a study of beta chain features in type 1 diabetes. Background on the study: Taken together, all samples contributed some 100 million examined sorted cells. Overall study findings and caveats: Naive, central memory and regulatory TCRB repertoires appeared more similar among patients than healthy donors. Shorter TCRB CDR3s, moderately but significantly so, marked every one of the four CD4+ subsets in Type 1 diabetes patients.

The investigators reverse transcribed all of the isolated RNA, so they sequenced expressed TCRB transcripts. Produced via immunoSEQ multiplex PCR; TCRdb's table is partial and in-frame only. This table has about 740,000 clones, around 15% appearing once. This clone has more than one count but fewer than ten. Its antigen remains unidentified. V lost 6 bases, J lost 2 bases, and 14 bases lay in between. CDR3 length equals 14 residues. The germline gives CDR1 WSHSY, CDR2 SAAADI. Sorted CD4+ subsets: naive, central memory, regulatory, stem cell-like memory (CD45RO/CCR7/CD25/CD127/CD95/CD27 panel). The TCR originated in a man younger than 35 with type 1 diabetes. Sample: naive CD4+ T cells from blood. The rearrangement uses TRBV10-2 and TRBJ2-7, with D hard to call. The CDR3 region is CASRAVAGPYEQYF. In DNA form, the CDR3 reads TGCGCCAGCAGGGCCGTGGCAGGTCCCTACGAGCAGTACTTC.